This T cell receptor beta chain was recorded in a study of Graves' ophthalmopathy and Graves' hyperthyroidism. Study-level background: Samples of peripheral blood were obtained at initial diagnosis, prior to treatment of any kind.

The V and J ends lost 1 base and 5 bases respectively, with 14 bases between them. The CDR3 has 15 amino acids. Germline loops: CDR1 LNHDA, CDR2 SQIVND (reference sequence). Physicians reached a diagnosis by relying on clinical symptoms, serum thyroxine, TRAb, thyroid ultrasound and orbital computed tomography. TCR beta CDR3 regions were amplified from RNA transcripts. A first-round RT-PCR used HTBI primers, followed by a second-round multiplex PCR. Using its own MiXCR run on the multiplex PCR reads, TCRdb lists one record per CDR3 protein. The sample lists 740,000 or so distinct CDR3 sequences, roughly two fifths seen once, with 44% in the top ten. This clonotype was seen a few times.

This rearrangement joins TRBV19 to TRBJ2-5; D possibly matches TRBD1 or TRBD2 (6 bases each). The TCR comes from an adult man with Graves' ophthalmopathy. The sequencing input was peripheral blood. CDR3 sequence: CASSIGSGARETQYF. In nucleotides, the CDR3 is TGTGCCAGTAGTATAGGTTCGGGGGCGAGGGAGACCCAGTACTTC.